These 30 T cell receptor beta chains came from one sample sequenced in a study of T cells in Graves' hyperthyroidism and ophthalmopathy (dated by TCRdb to about 2019). Libraries were prepared through multiplex PCR. Sequencer: Illumina HiSeq 2000. Amplification of TCR beta CDR3 regions was carried out from RNA transcripts. For the first round of RT-PCR on the TCR CDR3, the HTBI primer set was used together with the Qiagen OneStep RT-PCR kit. TCRdb reworked the public reads: Q25 trimming with fastp, MiXCR clone assembly, productive beta chains retained. Merged by CDR3 protein, the rows form single entries marked with the most common genes and DNA. The sample table lists fewer than 450,000 distinct CDR3 sequences, about 18% of them with a count of one. The ten largest clonotypes hold around a third of the sample. Sample: blood. The source is a woman aged 30 to 39 with Graves' hyperthyroidism that later progressed to Graves' ophthalmopathy.

Ten or more counts support this clonotype. The chain combines TRBV27 with TRBJ1-6; D unresolved. The germline V gene has CDR1 MNHEY and CDR2 SMNVEV (reference sequence). With 6 bases removed from V and 8 bases from J, the gap between germline ends came to 17 bases. This CDR3 is built from 15 residues. Here the CDR3 DNA reads TGTGCCAGCAGGATCGGCCATATAATATATTCACCCCTCCACTTT. This sequence encodes CASRIGHIIYSPLHF.

This clonotype occurred a few times. The chain is built from TRBV24-1 and TRBJ2-2; the D is unclear. CDR1 is KGHDR, CDR2 SFDVKD, per germline. V shed 4 bases and J shed 3 bases, with 14 bases lying between them. The CDR3 consists of 16 residues. The CDR3 spells CATSDPLDADTGELFF. As DNA, the CDR3 is TGTGCCACCAGTGACCCGCTGGACGCGGACACCGGGGAGCTGTTTTTT.

This clonotype has at least ten counts. CDR3: CATREGLEGESPLHF. The CDR3 DNA reads TGTGCCACCAGGGAGGGGCTGGAGGGAGAGTCACCCCTCCACTTT. The V call is TRBV15, the J call TRBJ1-6; TRBD1 is a possible D gene (5 bases). Germline CDR1 and CDR2: LNHNV and YYDKDF (reference sequence). The CDR3 totals 15 residues. The germline V and J ends were trimmed by 6 bases and 10 bases, with 19 bases remaining between them.

There are many counts of this clonotype. V usage is TRBV20-1 and J usage is TRBJ2-7, with a possible D match to TRBD1 (6 bases). Germline V lookup: CDR1 DFQATT, CDR2 SNEGSKA (reference sequence). V lost 1 base and J 3 bases, leaving 10 bases between the germline ends. This CDR3 spans 13 amino acids. The CDR3 region has the DNA TGCAGTGCTAGAGCACCCAGGGGCTACGAGCAGTACTTC. This sequence encodes CSARAPRGYEQYF.

A few counts support this clonotype. V is TRBV3-1 and J is TRBJ2-1; D not certain. Germline CDR1 LGHDT, CDR2 YNNKEL (reference sequence). V lost 0 bases and J lost 8, with 5 bases in between. CDR3 length: 12 amino acids. CDR3 protein: CASSQDVDEQFF. Here the CDR3 DNA reads TGTGCCAGCAGCCAAGATGTGGATGAGCAGTTCTTC.

This clonotype appeared a single time. J is TRBJ2-3 and V is TRBV10-3, with 8 bases matching TRBD2. CDR1 is ENHRY and CDR2 is SYGVKD in the germline V gene. The CDR3 extends over 16 amino acids. The V and J ends lost 4 bases and 4 bases, in that order; junction bases with no gene match: 10. The CDR3 sequence: CAISAPPGLDPDTQYF. The DNA of the CDR3 is TGTGCCATCAGTGCGCCTCCGGGACTAGACCCAGATACGCAGTATTTT.

This clonotype was counted at least ten times. The genes are TRBV19 and TRBJ2-7, with unresolved D. The CDR3 loop spans 14 amino acids. In germline, CDR1 is LNHDA, CDR2 SQIVND (reference sequence). V lost 3 bases and J lost 5, with 14 bases in between. The CDR3 loop is CASSISAVPDEQYF. The CDR3 DNA reads as TGTGCCAGTAGTATCTCCGCCGTTCCCGACGAGCAGTACTTC. Looking up the rest from reference TRBV19 and TRBJ2-7 gives the full variable domain: DGGITQSPKYLFRKEGQNVTLSCEQNLNHDAMYWYRQDPGQGLRLIYYSQIVNDFQKGDIAEGYSVSREKKESFPLTVTSAQKNPTAFYLCASSISAVPDEQYFGPGTRLTVT.

Ten or more counts support this clonotype. The rearrangement links TRBV4-1 to TRBJ1-4; D is unresolved. The length of the CDR3 is 12 residues. The V gene's germline CDR1 is MGHRA and CDR2 YSYEKL. Trimming cost V 3 bases and J 8 bases, with 7 bases left between them. Here the CDR3 DNA reads TGCGCCAGCAGCCAGATCGGGGAAAAACTGTTTTTT. This codes for CASSQIGEKLFF.

This clonotype was counted many times. The chain joins TRBV6-1 to TRBJ2-7, with TRBD2 matching over 15 bases. The CDR3 sequence is 16 residues long. Germline V CDR1 and CDR2: MNHNS, SASEGT. V was clipped by 0 bases and J by 6 bases; unmatched bases: 3. Here the CDR3 DNA reads TGTGCCAGCAGTGAAGCCGTGGGACTAGCGGGAGGCGAGCAGTACTTC. Protein product: CASSEAVGLAGGEQYF.

This clonotype was recorded many times. The chain has TRBV4-1 and TRBJ2-5, with TRBD2 matching 7 bases. The CDR3 length is 15 residues. The germline gives CDR1 MGHRA, CDR2 YSYEKL. V dropped 4 bases and J dropped 5; count of bases not matched to a gene: 10. As DNA, the CDR3 is TGCGCCAGCAGCCCCTTAGCGGGTGCGATGGAGACCCAGTACTTC. The encoded protein is CASSPLAGAMETQYF.

This clonotype showed up just a few times. The rearrangement uses TRBV29-1 and TRBJ1-2; 7 bases match TRBD1. With V trimmed by 7 bases and J by 7 bases, 9 bases remained unmatched. The CDR3 runs 12 residues. Per the germline V gene, CDR1 is SQVTM and CDR2 is ANQGSEA. CDR3 coding DNA: TGCAGCGACTTAACAGGGGAGCGTGGCTACACCTTC. Residues: CSDLTGERGYTF.

This clonotype was seen many times. The chain links TRBV11-2 to TRBJ2-3, with D uncertain. The V and J ends lost 4 bases and 4 bases respectively, with 9 bases between them. The CDR3 is 13 residues long. Looked up from germline, CDR1 is SGHAT and CDR2 is FQNNGV. CDR3 protein: CASSSEGPDTQYF. CDR3 DNA sequence: TGTGCCAGCAGCTCCGAAGGGCCAGATACGCAGTATTTT.

This clonotype has a handful of counts. The V call is TRBV19, the J call TRBJ2-3; 13 nucleotides agree with TRBD2. The CDR3 consists of 15 residues. The junction had 10 bases not matched to a gene; V was cut back by 11 bases and J by 5 bases. Germline V gene data show CDR1 as LNHDA and CDR2 as SQIVND (reference sequence). CDR3: CARWTSGSDRDTQYF. In nucleotides, the CDR3 is TGTGCCCGCTGGACTAGCGGGAGTGATAGAGATACGCAGTATTTT.

This clonotype was seen many times. The chain couples TRBV5-5 to TRBJ2-7; the match to TRBD1 covers 7 bases. Trimming at V came to 4 bases and at J to 2 bases, leaving 9 bases not matched to a gene. The CDR3 totals 15 residues. In germline, CDR1 is SGHKS, CDR2 YYEKEE (reference sequence). Here the CDR3 reads CASSPQGQGAYEQYF. As DNA, the CDR3 is TGTGCCAGCAGCCCTCAAGGGCAGGGGGCCTACGAGCAGTACTTC.

The table lists this clonotype with a few counts. V usage is TRBV27 and J usage is TRBJ1-6; D perhaps matches TRBD1 (5 bases). The CDR3 totals 12 residues. CDR1 MNHEY and CDR2 SMNVEV come from the germline V gene (reference sequence). With 5 bases removed from V and 14 bases from J, the gap between germline ends came to 13 bases. CDR3 amino acids: CASSPPGRSLHF. In DNA form, the CDR3 reads TGTGCCAGCAGTCCGCCGGGACGGTCCCTCCACTTT.

V usage is TRBV4-1 and J usage is TRBJ2-7, with 7 bases lining up with TRBD1. Germline V CDR1 and CDR2: MGHRA, YSYEKL. CDR3 size: 14 residues. The J segment lost 2 bases and the V segment lost 5 bases, leaving 6 bases of the junction unmatched. As DNA, the CDR3 is TGCGCCAGCAGCACCCGGACAGGCGCCTACGAGCAGTACTTC. Translated, it gives CASSTRTGAYEQYF.

This clonotype was found many times. The chain is built from TRBV11-2 and TRBJ2-5, with 11 bases matching TRBD2. V was pared by 1 base and J by 1 base, with 5 bases of the junction left unmatched. Germline V gene sequence: CDR1 SGHAT, CDR2 FQNNGV. This CDR3 comprises 17 residues. The CDR3 nucleotides read TGTGCCAGCAGCTTAGGGCTAGCGGGGGGCACCCAAGAGACCCAGTACTTC. It codes for CASSLGLAGGTQETQYF.

In its sample, this clonotype was seen a few times. CDR3 sequence: CSAEPGLAVNNEQFF. CDR3 DNA sequence: TGCAGCGCCGAACCGGGACTAGCGGTTAACAATGAGCAGTTCTTC. J is TRBJ2-1 and V is TRBV29-1, with TRBD2 matching over 11 bases. V lost 7 bases to trimming and J lost 5 bases; unmatched junction nucleotides: 10. Per germline, CDR1 SQVTM and CDR2 ANQGSEA. The CDR3 totals 15 residues.

This clonotype was observed many times. The chain links TRBV27 to TRBJ2-1; 10 nucleotides match TRBD2. Germline CDR1 MNHEY, CDR2 SMNVEV (reference sequence). V lost 6 bases and J lost 4; bases outside the gene matches: 6. This CDR3 is 15 amino acids long. The CDR3 is CASRPTSGTYNEQFF. CDR3 DNA sequence: TGTGCCAGCAGGCCAACTAGCGGGACATACAATGAGCAGTTCTTC.

This clonotype was detected a few times. The J gene is TRBJ1-6, the V gene TRBV4-2; D call uncertain. This CDR3 contains 15 residues. The V and J ends lost 1 base and 9 bases respectively, with 13 bases between them. Germline loops: CDR1 LGHNA, CDR2 YNFKEQ. CDR3 coding DNA: TGTGCCAGCAGCCAAGGTTCGCCACACAGTTCACCCCTCCACTTT. Amino acids: CASSQGSPHSSPLHF.

The chain has TRBV28 and TRBJ2-2; tentatively, D is TRBD2 (5 bases). V shed 7 bases and J shed 0 bases, with 21 bases lying between them. The CDR3 has 18 residues. Germline loops: CDR1 MDHEN, CDR2 SYDVKM. In DNA form, the CDR3 reads TGTGCCAGCACCCAGTTAGTGCGGGCCCGGACGAACACCGGGGAGCTGTTTTTT. Residues: CASTQLVRARTNTGELFF.

This clonotype has at least ten counts. The rearrangement links TRBV28 to TRBJ1-1; D is perhaps TRBD1 (6 bases). Trimming stripped 4 bases from V and 7 bases from J, with 22 bases between. Germline CDR1 reads MDHEN; CDR2 reads SYDVKM. The length of the CDR3 is 16 residues. Here the CDR3 reads CASSSIGGQGLNEAFF. CDR3 nucleotide sequence: TGTGCCAGCAGTTCCATTGGGGGGCAGGGGTTGAATGAAGCTTTCTTT.

J is TRBJ2-5 and V is TRBV20-1; 14 positions match TRBD2. This CDR3 has 18 amino acids. Germline V gene data show CDR1 as DFQATT and CDR2 as SNEGSKA (reference sequence). With V trimmed by 6 bases and J by 5 bases, 17 bases remained unmatched. CDR3 sequence: CSATGGLAGAGWGETQYF. CDR3 sequence (DNA): TGCAGTGCCACGGGGGGACTAGCGGGAGCGGGATGGGGTGAGACCCAGTACTTC.

The table lists this clonotype with many counts. The chain couples TRBV18 to TRBJ1-2, with a possible D match to TRBD1 (5 bases). This CDR3 contains 15 residues. CDR1 KGHSH and CDR2 LQKENI come from the germline V gene. V lost 2 bases to trimming and J lost 0 bases, with 10 bases between them. CDR3 in amino acids: CASSPTRDPNYGYTF. In DNA, the CDR3 is TGTGCCAGCTCACCAACCAGGGACCCTAACTATGGCTACACCTTC.

The chain combines TRBV3-1 with TRBJ2-1; maybe TRBD1 (5 bases). This CDR3 has 16 residues. Germline V lookup: CDR1 LGHDT, CDR2 YNNKEL (reference sequence). Trimming pared 4 bases from V and 9 bases from J, leaving 22 bases between. The CDR3 coding sequence is TGTGCCAGCAGCCCGCTTCAGGGTACCCCCGGCGGTGAGCAGTTCTTC. Translation: CASSPLQGTPGGEQFF.

For the CDR3, the DNA is TGCGCCAGCAGCGTAGGCCTGGGGACCCAGTACTTC. This translates into CASSVGLGTQYF. The V and J genes are TRBV5-1 and TRBJ2-5; D call uncertain. V lost 4 bases to trimming and J lost 7 bases, with 11 bases between them. Germline V CDR1 and CDR2: SGHRS, YFSETQ. The CDR3 sequence is 12 residues long.

This clonotype occurred many times. The gene calls are TRBV12-3 or TRBV12-4 and TRBJ2-7; 11 bases fit TRBD1. CDR3 length: 14 amino acids. Unmatched junction bases numbered 8, after V lost 8 bases and J lost 5 bases. The CDR3 loop is CASGWTGGLDEQYF. The CDR3 DNA follows: TGTGCCAGCGGGTGGACAGGGGGCTTGGACGAGCAGTACTTC.

The genes are TRBV10-3 and TRBJ2-3, with 11 bases fitting TRBD2. Germline loops: CDR1 ENHRY, CDR2 SYGVKD. The CDR3 runs to 15 residues. V was pared by 10 bases and J by 0 bases, with 6 bases of the junction left unmatched. CDR3 bases: TGTGCCACACTAGCGGGGGCGATTAGCACAGATACGCAGTATTTT. Its translation is CATLAGAISTDTQYF.

This clonotype was recorded a few times. Germline and junction disagree at one end, which may indicate a read error. J is TRBJ2-3 and V is TRBV27; D uncertain. The CDR3 consists of 19 residues. Germline V CDR1 and CDR2: MNHEY, SMNVEV (reference sequence). CDR3 nucleotides: TGTGCCAGCGGTTTTTCACATTCAGTCGATAAATGGAGTACAGATACGCAGTATTTT. Translated, it gives CASGFSHSVDKWSTDTQYF.

The sample holds one count of this clonotype. A much bigger clone sits one base away, suggesting this may be a read error. The CDR3 does not close with the conserved phenylalanine or tryptophan, likely indicating a read error. The rearrangement links TRBV2 to TRBJ2-3; D might be TRBD2 (5 bases). The CDR3 sequence is 13 residues long. From germline, CDR1 is SNHLY and CDR2 FYNNEI. V lost 8 bases and J 0 bases, leaving 9 bases between the germline ends. In DNA form, the CDR3 reads TGTGCCAGCCACGGGAAAAGCACAGATACGCAGTATCTT. Protein sequence: CASHGKSTDTQYL.